This TCR beta chain was obtained from a study of OX40 agonist ivuxolimab in advanced cancers. Sequenced by immunoSEQ multiplex PCR; TCRdb stores in-frame clones only, minus some. The repertoire holds 55,000 to 75,000 clones, approximately 80% seen once, with 8.2% in the top ten. This CDR3 is built from 16 residues. V gave up 2 bases and J gave up 5 bases, with 16 bases separating them. Per germline, CDR1 KGHSH and CDR2 LQKENI. This clone was observed a few times. The V gene is TRBV18, the J gene TRBJ2-1; possible D gene TRBD1, 5 bases. This receptor was taken from an adult with an advanced solid tumor such as melanoma, head and neck, liver or kidney cancer. The source was CD4+ or CD8+ T cells sorted from blood, collected in a trial of the OX40 agonist ivuxolimab. This CDR3 reads CASSPFRAAYNNEQFF. The DNA of the CDR3 is TGTGCCAGCTCACCATTCAGGGCAGCGTACAACAATGAGCAGTTCTTC.